Following are 5 T cell receptor beta chains from one sample sequenced in a study of control samples from healthy donors and cancer patients. The method was immunoSEQ multiplex PCR; TCRdb's version includes in-frame clones alone and lacks a portion of them. This table holds approximately 100,000 clones, approximately 86% found once. Sequences were obtained from blood. These receptors were obtained from a man under 40 in good health.

The rearrangement links TRBV3-1 (or the pseudogene TRBV3-2) to TRBJ1-2, with 7 nucleotides matching TRBD1. CDR3 length: 15 residues. Per the germline V gene, CDR1 is LGHDT and CDR2 is YNNKEL (reference sequence). V lost 5 bases and J lost 3; bases outside the gene matches: 9. The CDR3 region has the DNA TGTGCCAGCAGCGCGGGGACAGAGGCGTACTATGGCTACACCTTC. Translating gives CASSAGTEAYYGYTF.

The V call is TRBV28, the J call TRBJ2-6; possible D gene TRBD2, 5 bases. The germline CDR1 and CDR2 sequences are MDHEN and SYDVKM. CDR3 length: 15 amino acids. V gave up 5 bases and J gave up 0 bases, with 8 bases separating them. CDR3 sequence reads: CASSPGDSGANVLTF. The CDR3, as DNA: TGTGCCAGCAGTCCCGGGGACTCTGGGGCCAACGTCCTGACTTTC.

The gene calls are TRBV5-1 and TRBJ1-2, with 8 bases lining up with TRBD1. The V gene end was trimmed by 0 bases and the J gene end by 0 bases; junction bases not matched to a gene: 7. CDR3 length: 17 amino acids. Per germline, CDR1 SGHRS and CDR2 YFSETQ. The CDR3 DNA is TGCGCCAGCAGCTTGGGGGTACCGGGACAGGCTAACTATGGCTACACCTTC. It translates to CASSLGVPGQANYGYTF.

The CDR3 DNA reads TGTGCCAGTAGCAGGGAACCGAACACTGAAGCTTTCTTT. Residues: CASSREPNTEAFF. V and J are TRBV19 and TRBJ1-1; maybe TRBD1 (5 bases). V was trimmed by 6 bases and J by 1 base, leaving 9 bases between them. The germline V gene encodes CDR1 LNHDA and CDR2 SQIVND (reference sequence). CDR3 length: 13 residues.

The J gene is TRBJ1-1, the V gene TRBV19; 7 bases fit TRBD1. CDR3 length: 15 residues. J was trimmed by 5 bases and V by 0 bases; bases with no gene match: 6. The germline gives CDR1 LNHDA, CDR2 SQIVND (reference sequence). The CDR3 DNA reads TGTGCCAGTAGTATAGACGACAGGGATGGGACTGAAGCTTTCTTT. Its translation is CASSIDDRDGTEAFF.